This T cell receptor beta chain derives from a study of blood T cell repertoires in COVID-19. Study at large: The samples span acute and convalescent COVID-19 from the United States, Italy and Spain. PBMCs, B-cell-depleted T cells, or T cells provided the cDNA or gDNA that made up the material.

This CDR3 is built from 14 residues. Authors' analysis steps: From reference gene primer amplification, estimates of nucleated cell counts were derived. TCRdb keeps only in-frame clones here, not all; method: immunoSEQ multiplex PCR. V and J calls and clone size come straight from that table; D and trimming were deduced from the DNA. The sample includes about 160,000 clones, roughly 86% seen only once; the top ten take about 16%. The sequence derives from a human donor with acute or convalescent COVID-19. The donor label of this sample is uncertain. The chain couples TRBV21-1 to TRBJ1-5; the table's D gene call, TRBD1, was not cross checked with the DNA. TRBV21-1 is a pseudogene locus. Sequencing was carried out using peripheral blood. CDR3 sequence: CASRQAPGPRSQHF. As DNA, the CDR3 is TGTGCCAGCAGGCAGGCGCCAGGGCCAAGGTCCCAGCATTTT.